These 30 T cell receptor beta chains were all obtained from the same sample, sequenced in a study of T cell responses to AZD1222 COVID-19 vaccine. Sequencing was performed with immunoSEQ multiplex PCR; in TCRdb, only in-frame clones are kept and a portion is missing. The table shows over 95,000 clones, with 85% to 90% occurring only once. Source: peripheral blood, taken on day 0 of AZD1222 vaccination. Every receptor here comes from an adult in good health.

The chain combines TRBV28 with TRBJ1-2; D unresolved. Trimming pared 6 bases from V and 4 bases from J, leaving 9 bases between. This CDR3 comprises 12 residues. The germline CDR1 and CDR2 sequences are MDHEN and SYDVKM. The CDR3 spells CASRMRSYGYTF. CDR3 nucleotide sequence: TGTGCCAGCAGGATGAGATCCTATGGCTACACCTTC.

This rearrangement joins TRBV28 to TRBJ1-1; D gene uncertain. The length of the CDR3 is 15 residues. Germline CDR1 and CDR2: MDHEN and SYDVKM. Trimming left V 6 bases short and J 2 bases short, with 16 bases between. CDR3 protein: CASRDFGGENTEAFF. DNA for the CDR3: TGTGCCAGCAGGGACTTCGGCGGGGAAAACACTGAAGCTTTCTTT.

V is TRBV7-2 and J is TRBJ1-5; 7 nucleotides line up with TRBD1. V lost 5 bases to trimming and J lost 4 bases; unmatched junction nucleotides: 11. CDR3 length equals 16 residues. CDR1 is SGHTA and CDR2 is FQGNSA in the germline V gene. CDR3 bases: TGTGCCAGCAGCCTCCGACAGGGAAATCCAAATCAGCCCCAGCATTTT. Its protein is CASSLRQGNPNQPQHF.

The genes are TRBV29-1 and TRBJ1-4, with TRBD1 identical over 8 bases. The CDR3 has 13 residues. The V segment lost 7 bases and the J segment 5 bases; nucleotides outside the gene matches: 6. Germline assignment: CDR1 SQVTM and CDR2 ANQGSEA. The CDR3 DNA follows: TGCAGCGGTTCAGGGGGCCTGAATGAAAAACTGTTTTTT. It specifies CSGSGGLNEKLFF. The full variable domain, in which reference TRBV29-1 and TRBJ1-4 provide the parts outside the CDR3, is SAVISQKPSRDICQRGTSLTIQCQVDSQVTMMFWYRQQPGQSLTLIATANQGSEATYESGFVIDKFPISRPNLTFSTLTVSNMSPEDSSIYLCSGSGGLNEKLFFGSGTQLSVL.

A few counts support this clone. The chain is built from TRBV4-1 and TRBJ2-1; 8 bases are a match to TRBD2. The V and J ends lost 3 bases and 8 bases, in that order; junction bases with no gene match: 6. There are 14 residues in the CDR3. Germline CDR1 is MGHRA and CDR2 is YSYEKL. In DNA form, the CDR3 reads TGCGCCAGCAGCCAGGGACTAGGAGGGGATGAGCAGTTCTTC. It translates to CASSQGLGGDEQFF.

This chain links TRBV27 with TRBJ2-5, with TRBD1 as a possible D gene (5 bases). Germline values: CDR1 MNHEY, CDR2 SMNVEV (reference sequence). This CDR3 contains 13 residues. V was shortened by 4 bases and J by 5 bases, with 11 bases between the two germline ends. The CDR3 DNA sequence: TGTGCCAGCAGTTCCTCAGGGAAGGAGACCCAGTACTTC. Amino acid sequence: CASSSSGKETQYF.

The chain employs TRBV27 and TRBJ2-2; 9 nucleotides line up with TRBD1. Germline V gene data show CDR1 as MNHEY and CDR2 as SMNVEV (reference sequence). The CDR3 has 16 amino acids. J gave up 7 bases and V 5 bases, and 11 bases lay outside the gene matches. CDR3 region: CASSPWTGDLSGELFF. The CDR3 coding sequence is TGTGCCAGCAGTCCCTGGACAGGGGACCTGAGCGGGGAGCTGTTTTTT.

The chain employs TRBV5-4 and TRBJ1-2; D is ambiguous. Germline CDR1 SGHNT, CDR2 YYREEE (reference sequence). V lost 4 bases to trimming and J lost 0 bases, with 13 bases between them. The CDR3 is made up of 15 amino acids. CDR3 protein: CASSDPGRANYGYTF. The CDR3 DNA reads TGTGCCAGCAGCGATCCGGGAAGAGCTAACTATGGCTACACCTTC.

This chain links TRBV28 with TRBJ1-6; D ambiguous. The CDR3 consists of 12 residues. Deletions cut 3 bases from V and 10 bases from J, with 7 bases between. The germline V gene has CDR1 MDHEN and CDR2 SYDVKM. CDR3 sequence (DNA): TGTGCCAGCAGTTTCCCCGAATCACCCCTCCACTTT. Amino acids: CASSFPESPLHF.

J is TRBJ1-5 and V is TRBV28; D is perhaps TRBD1 (5 bases). Looked up from germline, CDR1 is MDHEN and CDR2 is SYDVKM. Trimming removed 4 bases from V and 3 bases from J, with 13 bases in between. The CDR3 spans 15 residues. CDR3 DNA: TGTGCCAGCAGTTGGCTGGGGGAGACCAATCAGCCCCAGCATTTT. Protein: CASSWLGETNQPQHF.

This chain connects TRBV11-3 to TRBJ2-2; D is unresolved. Looked up from germline, CDR1 is SGHNT and CDR2 is YENEEA. The V gene lost 5 bases and the J gene lost 3 bases, with 10 bases spanning the gap. This CDR3 has 14 residues. In nucleotides, the CDR3 is TGTGCCAGCAGCGTAGGGCCGCACACCGGGGAGCTGTTTTTT. It yields the protein CASSVGPHTGELFF.

The J gene is TRBJ1-2, the V gene TRBV10-3; 10 bases align to TRBD1. The trim removed 7 bases at V and 1 base at J, leaving 6 bases unmatched. The germline V gene encodes CDR1 ENHRY and CDR2 SYGVKD. The CDR3 is 15 residues long. The CDR3 coding sequence is TGTGCCATCAACGACAGGGGGCATGTTAACTATGGCTACACCTTC. It specifies CAINDRGHVNYGYTF.

The V gene is TRBV29-1, the J gene TRBJ1-5; 8 bases are a match to TRBD1. The germline gives CDR1 SQVTM, CDR2 ANQGSEA. Trimming took 7 bases from V and 7 from J; bases not matched to a gene: 6. This CDR3 spans 12 amino acids. The CDR3 coding sequence is TGCAGCGCCAGCACAGGGGGACAGCCCCAGCATTTT. As protein: CSASTGGQPQHF.

The chain has TRBV13 and TRBJ2-7; 9 nucleotides match TRBD2. Unmatched junction bases numbered 5, after V lost 1 base and J lost 4 bases. Per germline, CDR1 PRHDT and CDR2 FYEKMQ (reference sequence). The CDR3 spans 15 residues. The DNA for the CDR3 is TGTGCCAGCAGCTTAGAGGCGGGAGGGCCTTACGAGCAGTACTTC. This gives the protein CASSLEAGGPYEQYF.

CDR3 DNA: TGTGCCAGCAGTTCCGGGACTTTGGCCGGGGAGCTGTTTTTT. It translates to CASSSGTLAGELFF. This chain connects TRBV27 to TRBJ2-2; the D gene is possibly TRBD2 (6 bases). Germline CDR1 and CDR2: MNHEY and SMNVEV (reference sequence). The CDR3 spans 14 residues. V was clipped by 4 bases and J by 6 bases, with 12 bases between them.

This rearrangement joins TRBV7-9 to TRBJ2-7; no definite D call. This CDR3 contains 14 residues. Germline V gene sequence: CDR1 SEHNR, CDR2 FQNEAQ (reference sequence). Trimming pared 6 bases from V and 4 bases from J, leaving 16 bases between. The CDR3 region is CASSRVTPPYEQYF. For the CDR3, the DNA is TGTGCCAGCAGTAGAGTTACCCCCCCTTACGAGCAGTACTTC.

The V and J genes are TRBV20-1 and TRBJ1-2, with D uncertain. The CDR3 has 10 amino acids. Looked up from germline, CDR1 is DFQATT and CDR2 is SNEGSKA (reference sequence). CDR3: CSAGRDGYTF. CDR3 in DNA: TGCAGCGCCGGAAGGGATGGCTACACCTTC.

The V call is TRBV12-3 or TRBV12-4, the J call TRBJ1-5; no clear D gene. The CDR3 extends over 13 amino acids. Trimming left V 3 bases short and J 3 bases short, with 6 bases between. The CDR3 spells CASSFGHNQPQHF. In DNA form, the CDR3 reads TGTGCCAGCAGTTTTGGGCACAATCAGCCCCAGCATTTT.

The chain recombines TRBV5-6 with TRBJ1-6; D possibly corresponds to TRBD1 (5 bases). V was cut by 2 bases and J by 6 bases, with 9 bases left in between. This CDR3 is 14 amino acids long. From germline, CDR1 is SGHDT and CDR2 YYEEEE. In nucleotides, the CDR3 is TGTGCCAGCAGCTTTCGCGGGGGTAATTCACCCCTCCACTTT. Protein product: CASSFRGGNSPLHF.

This clone was seen just once. This chain uses TRBV5-1 with TRBJ1-4, with no clear D. Germline loops: CDR1 SGHRS, CDR2 YFSETQ. V was shortened by 2 bases and J by 3 bases, with 8 bases between the two germline ends. The CDR3 totals 14 residues. The CDR3 sequence is CASSFSGSNEKLFF. The CDR3, as DNA: TGCGCCAGCAGCTTCTCGGGGTCTAATGAAAAACTGTTTTTT.

The chain links TRBV28 to TRBJ1-1; 8 positions match TRBD1. CDR1 is MDHEN and CDR2 is SYDVKM in the germline V gene. Unmatched junction bases numbered 7, after V lost 6 bases and J lost 1 base. The length of the CDR3 is 15 residues. CDR3 DNA sequence: TGTGCCAGCAGCCTTCCCGGGACAGGGAACACTGAAGCTTTCTTT. Amino acid sequence: CASSLPGTGNTEAFF. The full variable domain, in which reference TRBV28 and TRBJ1-1 provide the parts outside the CDR3, is DVKVTQSSRYLVKRTGEKVFLECVQDMDHENMFWYRQDPGLGLRLIYFSYDVKMKEKGDIPEGYSVSREKKERFSLILESASTNQTSMYLCASSLPGTGNTEAFFGQGTRLTVV.

The genes are TRBV28 and TRBJ2-3; D could derive from TRBD1 or TRBD2 (5 bases each). V was pared by 7 bases and J by 9 bases, with 11 bases between. The germline V gene has CDR1 MDHEN and CDR2 SYDVKM. The length of the CDR3 is 11 residues. CDR3 DNA: TGTGCCAGCATTCTGAGGGGAACGCAGTATTTT. It translates to CASILRGTQYF. The full variable domain, completed using reference TRBV28 and TRBJ2-3, is DVKVTQSSRYLVKRTGEKVFLECVQDMDHENMFWYRQDPGLGLRLIYFSYDVKMKEKGDIPEGYSVSREKKERFSLILESASTNQTSMYLCASILRGTQYFGPGTRLTVL.

The chain carries TRBV19 and TRBJ2-5, with 10 nucleotides matching TRBD2. With V trimmed by 4 bases and J by 5 bases, 13 bases remained unmatched. The germline V gene encodes CDR1 LNHDA and CDR2 SQIVND (reference sequence). CDR3 size: 17 residues. CDR3 nucleotides: TGTGCCAGTAGTACGGGACTAGCGCCTGACGGTGGGGAGACCCAGTACTTC. Translating it yields CASSTGLAPDGGETQYF.

V and J are TRBV29-1 and TRBJ2-5; no clear D. V dropped 6 bases and J dropped 1 base, with 12 bases sitting between them. Germline V gene data show CDR1 as SQVTM and CDR2 as ANQGSEA. The length of the CDR3 is 13 residues. CDR3 in DNA: TGCAGCGTGCCGGACGCCGTCCAAGAGACCCAGTACTTC. It codes for CSVPDAVQETQYF.

This chain connects TRBV4-1 to TRBJ2-3; a weak D match, TRBD2 (5 bases). CDR3 length: 16 amino acids. CDR1 and CDR2 from the germline V gene are MGHRA and YSYEKL. V was trimmed by 1 base and J by 0 bases, leaving 11 bases between them. DNA for the CDR3: TGCGCCAGCAGCCAAGTTCCAGCGGCAAGCACAGATACGCAGTATTTT. Its protein product is CASSQVPAASTDTQYF.

This chain uses TRBV3-1 (or the pseudogene TRBV3-2) with TRBJ1-1; maybe TRBD1 (5 bases). The CDR3 runs to 14 residues. The V and J ends lost 1 base and 1 base respectively, with 7 bases between them. Germline loops: CDR1 LGHDT, CDR2 YNNKEL (reference sequence). The CDR3 loop reads CASSQGTGNTEAFF. CDR3 nucleotides: TGTGCCAGCAGCCAAGGTACAGGGAACACTGAAGCTTTCTTT.

A single count supports this clone. The genes are TRBV7-9 and TRBJ1-1; possibly TRBD1 for D (5 bases). The CDR3 extends over 15 amino acids. Trimming removed 5 bases at V and 0 bases at J, with 13 bases between. Germline V lookup: CDR1 SEHNR, CDR2 FQNEAQ (reference sequence). The CDR3 region has the DNA TGTGCCAGCAGCCCTCACAGGCGTATGAACACTGAAGCTTTCTTT. The encoded protein is CASSPHRRMNTEAFF.

This rearrangement joins TRBV7-3 to TRBJ2-1; 14 positions match TRBD2. V dropped 5 bases and J dropped 7; count of bases not matched to a gene: 4. Per the germline V gene, CDR1 is SGHTA and CDR2 is FQGTGA. The CDR3 is 15 residues long. CDR3 coding DNA: TGTGCCAGCAGCCCGGGACTAGCGGGAGTAAATGAGCAGTTCTTC. Amino acids: CASSPGLAGVNEQFF. The full variable domain, rest sourced from reference TRBV7-3 and TRBJ2-1, is GAGVSQTPSNKVTEKGKYVELRCDPISGHTALYWYRQSLGQGPEFLIYFQGTGAADDSGLPNDRFFAVRPEGSVSTLKIQRTERGDSAVYLCASSPGLAGVNEQFFGPGTRLTVL.

The chain has TRBV18 and TRBJ2-7; no reliable D call. The CDR3 sequence is 14 residues long. The germline V gene has CDR1 KGHSH and CDR2 LQKENI. V lost 2 bases and J 0 bases, leaving 8 bases between the germline ends. The CDR3 loop is CASSPDTSSYEQYF. The CDR3 DNA sequence: TGTGCCAGCTCACCAGACACATCCTCCTACGAGCAGTACTTC.

The chain uses TRBV7-9 and TRBJ1-3; D not resolved. The length of the CDR3 is 17 residues. Deletions cut 1 base from V and 1 base from J, with 14 bases between. CDR1 and CDR2 from the germline V gene are SEHNR and FQNEAQ (reference sequence). The chain's CDR3 is CASSLVAGQRSGNTIYF. The CDR3 region has the DNA TGTGCCAGCAGCTTAGTTGCCGGGCAGAGATCTGGAAACACCATATATTTT. The entire variable domain, with the rest obtained from reference TRBV7-9 and TRBJ1-3, is as follows: DTGVSQNPRHKITKRGQNVTFRCDPISEHNRLYWYRQTLGQGPEFLTYFQNEAQLEKSRLLSDRFSAERPKGSFSTLEIQRTEQGDSAMYLCASSLVAGQRSGNTIYFGEGSWLTVV.